These 20 T cell receptor beta chains came from one sample sequenced in a study of PD-1 blockade in classical Hodgkin lymphoma. Generated by immunoSEQ multiplex PCR, the TCRdb table keeps only in-frame clones and is missing some. The sample has tens of thousands of clones, more than 90% seen once; the top ten hold around 8%. Regarding time point: cycle 4 day 1 (C4D1), after 6 weeks of nivolumab. Brentuximab vedotin exposure varied, and every patient relapsed after autologous stem cell transplantation. The sequences come from peripheral blood mononuclear cells (PBMCs), collected before the fourth cycle of nivolumab. Source of these receptors: a human donor with classical Hodgkin lymphoma.

The J gene is TRBJ2-1, the V gene TRBV9; tentatively, D is TRBD1 or TRBD2 (6 bases each). This CDR3 has 15 residues. The V gene lost 0 bases and the J gene lost 3 bases, with 10 bases spanning the gap. Germline values: CDR1 SGDLS, CDR2 YYNGEE. CDR3 sequence reads: CASSVAGAFYNEQFF. The CDR3 region has the DNA TGTGCCAGCAGCGTAGCGGGGGCTTTCTACAATGAGCAGTTCTTC.

This clone was seen a single time. The chain uses TRBV29-1 and TRBJ2-1, with 12 bases fitting TRBD1. Per germline, CDR1 SQVTM and CDR2 ANQGSEA. The CDR3 is 13 residues long. The trim removed 6 bases at V and 7 bases at J, leaving 4 bases unmatched. The CDR3 DNA reads as TGCAGCGTATCGGGACAGGGGGCAAATGAGCAGTTCTTC. Protein: CSVSGQGANEQFF.

The chain joins TRBV29-1 to TRBJ2-7; no definite D call. The CDR3 runs to 13 residues. From germline, CDR1 is SQVTM and CDR2 ANQGSEA. Trimming cost V 0 bases and J 0 bases, with 6 bases left between them. Here the CDR3 DNA reads TGCAGCGTTGAAGATCAGGACTCCTACGAGCAGTACTTC. This encodes CSVEDQDSYEQYF.

This chain connects TRBV7-6 to TRBJ2-3, with 8 bases identical to TRBD1. The ends lost 1 base at V and 7 bases at J; junction bases unmatched: 4. Germline V CDR1 and CDR2: SGHVS, FNYEAQ. This CDR3 contains 14 residues. The CDR3 reads CASSLGQGANTQYF. CDR3 DNA sequence: TGTGCCAGCAGCTTAGGGCAGGGGGCGAATACGCAGTATTTT.

The chain has TRBV7-3 and TRBJ2-3; D is ambiguous. This CDR3 spans 14 amino acids. CDR1 is SGHTA and CDR2 is FQGTGA in the germline V gene. V gave up 1 base and J gave up 1 base, with 6 bases separating them. CDR3 region: CASSLIPGTDTQYF. The CDR3 DNA reads TGTGCCAGCAGCTTAATACCAGGCACAGATACGCAGTATTTT.

This rearrangement joins TRBV5-5 to TRBJ2-7; D gene unclear. Germline lookup yields CDR1 SGHKS and CDR2 YYEKEE (reference sequence). V lost 2 bases and J 1 base, leaving 4 bases between the germline ends. The CDR3 spans 12 residues. In DNA, the CDR3 is TGTGCCAGCAGCTTAATTTCCTACGAGCAGTACTTC. Translated, it gives CASSLISYEQYF.

This sequence joins TRBV18 and TRBJ1-6; D is possibly TRBD1 (6 bases). The CDR3 spans 13 residues. CDR1 is KGHSH, CDR2 LQKENI, per germline. The V gene lost 3 bases and the J gene lost 7 bases, with 7 bases spanning the gap. This chain's CDR3 is CASSPGGNSPLHF. In DNA, the CDR3 is TGTGCCAGCTCACCTGGGGGCAATTCACCCCTCCACTTT.

The rearrangement joins TRBV2 to TRBJ1-5; TRBD1 matches at 8 bases. The CDR3 covers 14 residues. The germline V gene has CDR1 SNHLY and CDR2 FYNNEI. V was pared by 2 bases and J by 7 bases, with 4 bases of the junction left unmatched. CDR3 nucleotides: TGTGCCAGCAGTGAACAGGGGGCTAGGCAGCCCCAGCATTTT. It encodes CASSEQGARQPQHF.

This CDR3 is CASSFHGGQGQPQHF. DNA of the CDR3: TGTGCCAGCAGCTTTCACGGGGGACAGGGGCAGCCCCAGCATTTT. The gene calls are TRBV5-5 and TRBJ1-5, with 10 bases lining up with TRBD1. Germline V gene lookup returns CDR1 SGHKS and CDR2 YYEKEE (reference sequence). The CDR3 covers 15 residues. V dropped 2 bases and J dropped 7; count of bases not matched to a gene: 6.

The rearrangement links TRBV28 to TRBJ1-5; tentative D call: TRBD1 (5 bases). The CDR3 length is 14 residues. CDR1 is MDHEN, CDR2 SYDVKM, per germline. The V and J ends lost 2 bases and 7 bases respectively, with 12 bases between them. This CDR3 reads CASSLEGWLQPQHF. The CDR3 DNA follows: TGTGCCAGCAGTTTAGAGGGGTGGTTGCAGCCCCAGCATTTT.

The rearrangement joins TRBV28 to TRBJ1-5, with D tentatively TRBD1 (6 bases). The CDR3 runs 15 residues. Trimming stripped 3 bases from V and 6 bases from J, with 15 bases between. CDR1 MDHEN and CDR2 SYDVKM come from the germline V gene. The chain's CDR3 is CASSLVRGLGQPQHF. Here the CDR3 DNA reads TGTGCCAGCAGTTTGGTCAGGGGTCTGGGTCAGCCCCAGCATTTT.

This clone showed up just a few times. The chain has TRBV6-1 and TRBJ1-1; D is ambiguous. V gave up 10 bases and J gave up 6 bases, with 12 bases separating them. Germline CDR1 MNHNS, CDR2 SASEGT. This CDR3 spans 11 amino acids. Here the CDR3 DNA reads TGTGCCATCGCTGATGTCGCTGAAGCTTTCTTT. Translated, it gives CAIADVAEAFF.

The rearrangement links TRBV27 to TRBJ2-2, with 16 bases identical to TRBD2. This CDR3 comprises 17 residues. Germline loops: CDR1 MNHEY, CDR2 SMNVEV (reference sequence). Trimming at V came to 4 bases and at J to 7 bases, leaving 6 bases not matched to a gene. The CDR3 coding sequence is TGTGCCAGCAGTTGGGGACTAGCGGGAGGGCCACACGGGGAGCTGTTTTTT. Its protein is CASSWGLAGGPHGELFF.

In DNA, the CDR3 is TGTGCCAGCAACAGGGGGTTACAAGAGACCCAGTACTTC. It specifies CASNRGLQETQYF. J is TRBJ2-5 and V is TRBV6-1; 8 bases map to TRBD1. Per the germline V gene, CDR1 is MNHNS and CDR2 is SASEGT. The CDR3 consists of 13 residues. J was trimmed by 2 bases and V by 7 bases; bases with no gene match: 3.

This clone was seen only a few times. V gene TRBV18 combines with J gene TRBJ1-1; perhaps TRBD1 as D (6 bases). Looked up from germline, CDR1 is KGHSH and CDR2 is LQKENI. V was clipped by 2 bases and J by 1 base, with 8 bases between them. This CDR3 spans 14 amino acids. This CDR3 reads CASSPSTGNTEAFF. The CDR3 DNA reads TGTGCCAGCTCACCATCGACAGGGAACACTGAAGCTTTCTTT.

This CDR3 is CASSRRTSGTGSGGEQFF. The CDR3 DNA reads TGTGCCAGCAGCAGGCGGACTAGCGGGACAGGTTCTGGCGGTGAGCAGTTCTTC. The rearrangement uses TRBV21-1 and TRBJ2-1; TRBD2 was called by the table and not checked on the DNA. TRBV21-1 is labeled a pseudogene. This CDR3 is 18 amino acids long.

The genes are TRBV5-1 and TRBJ2-1, with 11 bases lining up with TRBD2. The length of the CDR3 is 14 residues. Germline V gene data show CDR1 as SGHRS and CDR2 as YFSETQ. V was clipped by 4 bases and J by 10 bases; unmatched bases: 7. CDR3 in amino acids: CASSGSGGAWEQFF. The CDR3 DNA follows: TGCGCCAGCAGCGGTAGCGGGGGGGCTTGGGAGCAGTTCTTC.

The genes are TRBV7-2 and TRBJ2-5; D is unclear. CDR3 length equals 12 residues. The V end lost 2 bases, the J end lost 5 bases, and 6 bases lay between the germline ends. In germline, CDR1 is SGHTA, CDR2 FQGNSA. CDR3 DNA sequence: TGTGCCAGCAGCTTACTTGTTGAGACCCAGTACTTC. This gives the protein CASSLLVETQYF.

This chain joins TRBV6-1 and TRBJ1-1, with a tentative D call TRBD1 (5 bases). The V and J ends lost 2 bases and 1 base respectively, with 14 bases between them. Germline assignment: CDR1 MNHNS and CDR2 SASEGT. The CDR3 is 16 amino acids. CDR3 bases: TGTGCCAGCAGTGAACAAACGGGGCAGGGGAACACTGAAGCTTTCTTT. It specifies CASSEQTGQGNTEAFF.

V is TRBV19 and J is TRBJ2-1, with TRBD1 matching 9 bases. Germline V gene data show CDR1 as LNHDA and CDR2 as SQIVND (reference sequence). V was pared by 3 bases and J by 7 bases, with 1 base of the junction left unmatched. The CDR3 runs to 13 residues. In DNA, the CDR3 is TGTGCCAGTAGTATGGGACAGGGAAATGAGCAGTTCTTC. Translated: CASSMGQGNEQFF.